Sequencing of this TCR beta chain was carried out in a study of blood T cell repertoires in COVID-19. Germline lookup yields CDR1 SGHAT and CDR2 FQNNGV. The CDR3 covers 15 residues. The trim removed 1 base at V and 3 bases at J, leaving 4 bases unmatched. Produced via immunoSEQ multiplex PCR; TCRdb's table is partial and in-frame only. In the table there are some 100,000 clones, roughly 80% of which are singletons. This sequence was found in a man between 60 and 75 years old with acute or convalescent COVID-19. What was sequenced was peripheral blood. V gene TRBV11-2 combines with J gene TRBJ2-7; the match to TRBD1 covers 9 bases. CDR3 protein: CASSLVSTGGYEQYF. CDR3 coding DNA: TGTGCCAGCAGCTTAGTGTCGACAGGGGGCTACGAGCAGTACTTC.